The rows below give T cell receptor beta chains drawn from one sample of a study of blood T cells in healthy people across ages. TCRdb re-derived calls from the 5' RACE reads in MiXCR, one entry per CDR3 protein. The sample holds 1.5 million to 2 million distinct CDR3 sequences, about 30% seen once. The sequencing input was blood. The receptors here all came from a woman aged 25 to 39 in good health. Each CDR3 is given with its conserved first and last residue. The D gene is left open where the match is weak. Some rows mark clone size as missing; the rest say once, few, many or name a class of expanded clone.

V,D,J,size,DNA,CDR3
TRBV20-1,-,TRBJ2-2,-,TGCAGCGCTAGAGATTGGGGAACCGGGGAGCTGTTTTTT,CSARDWGTGELFF
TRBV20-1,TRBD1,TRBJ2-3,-,TGCAGTGCCAATTCCCCCCGGACAGGGTTGACAGATACGCAGTATTTT,CSANSPRTGLTDTQYF
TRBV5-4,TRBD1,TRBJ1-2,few,TGTGCCAGCAGCTTGGTGGACAGGGGGAAGAGCTACACCTTC,CASSLVDRGKSYTF
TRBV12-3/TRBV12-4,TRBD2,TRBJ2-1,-,TGTGCCAGCAGTATGGGGACTAGAAACAATGAGCAGTTCTTC,CASSMGTRNNEQFF
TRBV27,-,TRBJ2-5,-,TGTGCCAGCGGTCTCGGACAGCGGGGGACCCAGTACTTC,CASGLGQRGTQYF
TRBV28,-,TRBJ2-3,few,TGTGCCAGCAGTCTACCCCTAGGAACAGATACGCAGTATTTT,CASSLPLGTDTQYF
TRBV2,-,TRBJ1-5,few,TGTGCCAGCAGGGGTTCGCATAGCAATCAGCCCCAGCATTTT,CASRGSHSNQPQHF
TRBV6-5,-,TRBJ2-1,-,TGTGCCAGCAGGGAGCGGGTCCCCCCCGGTGAGCAGTTCTTC,CASRERVPPGEQFF
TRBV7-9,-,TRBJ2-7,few,TGTGCCAGCAGCTTCCTCGCGGACGAGCAGTACTTC,CASSFLADEQYF
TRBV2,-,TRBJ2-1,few,TGTGCCAGCAGCGAGGGACGGGTCAATGAGCAGTTCTTC,CASSEGRVNEQFF
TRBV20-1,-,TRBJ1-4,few,TGCAGTGCTGGACAGTCAAATGAAAAACTGTTTTTT,CSAGQSNEKLFF
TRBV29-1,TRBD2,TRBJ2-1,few,TGCAGGGGCGGGAGTAACAATGAGCAGTTCTTC,CRGGSNNEQFF
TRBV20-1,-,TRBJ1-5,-,TGCAGTGCTAGCGGTTCAGGCGCCGATCAGCCCCAGCATTTT,CSASGSGADQPQHF
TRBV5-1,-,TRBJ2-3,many,TGCGCCAGCAGCTTGATACCCACAGATACGCAGTATTTT,CASSLIPTDTQYF
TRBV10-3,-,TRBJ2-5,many,TGTGCGGTTGGGAAACAGGGCCAAGAGACCCAGTACTTC,CAVGKQGQETQYF
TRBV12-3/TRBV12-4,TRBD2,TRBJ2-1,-,TGTGCCAGCAGTTTCCCTAGCGGGAGTTTGTTCTTC,CASSFPSGSLFF
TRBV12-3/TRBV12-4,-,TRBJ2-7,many,TGTGCCAGCGGCCTGGACAGCTACGAGCAGTACTTC,CASGLDSYEQYF
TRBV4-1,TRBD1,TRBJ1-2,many,TGCGCCAGCAGCCACAAGACCCTCCGGGACAGGGATGCTAACTATGGCTACACCTTC,CASSHKTLRDRDANYGYTF
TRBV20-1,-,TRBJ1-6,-,TGCAGTGCTAGAGTGCGCTGGGATTCACCCCTCCACTTT,CSARVRWDSPLHF
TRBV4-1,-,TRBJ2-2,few,TGCGCCAGCCGTCCGGGACTTTTGAACACCGGGGAGCTGTTTTTT,CASRPGLLNTGELFF
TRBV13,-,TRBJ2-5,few,TGTGCCAGCAGCCTCCCCGGCAGCACACGGGAGACCCAGTACTTC,CASSLPGSTRETQYF
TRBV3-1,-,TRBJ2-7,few,TGTGCCAGCAGCCAAGACAAGGCAGCCTACGAGCAGTACTTC,CASSQDKAAYEQYF
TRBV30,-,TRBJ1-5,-,TGTGCCTGGAGGGTACAGGGTGATCAGCCCCAGCATTTT,CAWRVQGDQPQHF
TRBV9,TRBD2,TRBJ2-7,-,TGTGCCAGCAGCCCTCGTAGCGGGAGCAGGTACGAGCAGTACTTC,CASSPRSGSRYEQYF
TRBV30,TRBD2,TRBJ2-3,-,TGTGCCTGGGCTAGATATAGCGGGAGATCAGATACGCAGTATTTT,CAWARYSGRSDTQYF
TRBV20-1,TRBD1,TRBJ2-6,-,TGCAGTGCTAGCACAGGGGGTCCGTCTGGGGCCAACGTCCTGACTTTC,CSASTGGPSGANVLTF
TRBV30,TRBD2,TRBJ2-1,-,TGTGCCTGGAGAACCGGGAGCGGGACCTACAATGAGCAGTTCTTC,CAWRTGSGTYNEQFF
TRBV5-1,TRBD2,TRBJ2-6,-,TGCGCCAGCAACTTGAGGACTAGCGGGGGGCGCTCTGGGGCCAACGTCCTGACTTTC,CASNLRTSGGRSGANVLTF
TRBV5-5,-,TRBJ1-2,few,TGTGCCAGCAGCTGGAGGGTGATTGGGGTGAGAGGCTACACCTTC,CASSWRVIGVRGYTF
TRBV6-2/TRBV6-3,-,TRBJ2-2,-,TGTGCCGGCAGTCCCGGGACAACGAACACCGGGGAGCTGTTTTTT,CAGSPGTTNTGELFF
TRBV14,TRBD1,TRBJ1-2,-,TGTGCCAGCAGCCAAGTGGGACAGTATATGGGCTACACCTTC,CASSQVGQYMGYTF
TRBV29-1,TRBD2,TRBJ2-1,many,TGCAGCATCACCACCGGGACTAGCGGGGTCAATGAGCAGTTCTTC,CSITTGTSGVNEQFF
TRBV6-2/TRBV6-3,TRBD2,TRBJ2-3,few,TGTGCCAGCAGTTCATTCGCCAGCGGGAACACAGATACGCAGTATTTT,CASSSFASGNTDTQYF
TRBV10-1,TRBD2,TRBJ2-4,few,TGCGCCAGCAGTATAACTAGCGGGGGCCTAGCCAAAAACATTCAGTACTTC,CASSITSGGLAKNIQYF
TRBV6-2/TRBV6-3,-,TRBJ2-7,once,TGTGCCAGCAGATTTAATACGGGAGCCCAGTACTTC,CASRFNTGAQYF
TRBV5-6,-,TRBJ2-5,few,TGTGCCAGCAGCTCCCGGGGCTGGAGTTCGCAAGAGACCCAGTACTTC,CASSSRGWSSQETQYF
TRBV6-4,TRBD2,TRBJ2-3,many,TGTGCCAGCAGTGAAAGCGGGGGGGCAGATACGCAGTATTTT,CASSESGGADTQYF
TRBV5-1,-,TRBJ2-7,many,TGCGCCAGCAGCCCACAAAGGGGCGAGCAGTACTTC,CASSPQRGEQYF
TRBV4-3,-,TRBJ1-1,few,TGCGCCAGCAGCCAAGGAGTTCAGAACACTGAAGCTTTCTTT,CASSQGVQNTEAFF
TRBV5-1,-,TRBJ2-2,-,TGCGCCAGCAGAGCGTTTGCGGGATCGGGCACCGGGGAGCTGTTTTTT,CASRAFAGSGTGELFF
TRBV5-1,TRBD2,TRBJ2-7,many,TGCGCCTCGGGGACTACGGGCGAGCAGTACTTC,CASGTTGEQYF
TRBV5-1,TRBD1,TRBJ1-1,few,TGCGCCAGCAGCTTGGCCCCCGGACAGGCGAACACTGAAGCTTTCTTT,CASSLAPGQANTEAFF
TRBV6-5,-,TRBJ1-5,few,TGTGCCAGCAGGGCGGTGGAATCGAGCAATCAGCCCCAGCATTTT,CASRAVESSNQPQHF
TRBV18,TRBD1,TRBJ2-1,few,TGTGCCAGCTCACCTCCCCCCCGGGCAGGGACAGACAATGAGCAGTTCTTC,CASSPPPRAGTDNEQFF
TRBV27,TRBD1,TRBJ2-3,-,TGTGCCAGCAGTCACCGGTTCGACAGGGCAACAGATACGCAGTATTTT,CASSHRFDRATDTQYF
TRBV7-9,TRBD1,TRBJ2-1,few,TGTGCCAGCAGCTTCGGTCAGGGGGCTATCAATGAGCAGTTCTTC,CASSFGQGAINEQFF
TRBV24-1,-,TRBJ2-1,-,TGTGCCACCAGTGAACCTGGGGTGTTAAATTACAATGAGCAGTTCTTC,CATSEPGVLNYNEQFF
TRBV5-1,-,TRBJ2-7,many,TGCGCCAGCAGCTTGGATGCAGCCTACGAGCAGTACTTC,CASSLDAAYEQYF
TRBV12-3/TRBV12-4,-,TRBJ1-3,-,TGTGCCAGCAGTCCCGGGGATGTCAAGGGAAACACCATATATTTT,CASSPGDVKGNTIYF
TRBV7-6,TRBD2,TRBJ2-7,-,TGTGCCAGCAGCTTAGGGACTAGCGCCAGCAGTTCCGGGACTAGCGGGGTCAGCGAGCAGTACTTC,CASSLGTSASSSGTSGVSEQYF
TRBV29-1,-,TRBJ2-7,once,TGCAGCGCTGTGTCCGCAGCCTTCTCCTACGAGCAGTACTTC,CSAVSAAFSYEQYF
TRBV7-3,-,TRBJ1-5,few,TGTGCCAGCAGCAAAGGGCAAAATCAGCCCCAGCATTTT,CASSKGQNQPQHF
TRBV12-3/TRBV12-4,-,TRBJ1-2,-,TGTGCCAGCAGTCCGAGGGGCAGGAGTAATGGCTACACCTTC,CASSPRGRSNGYTF
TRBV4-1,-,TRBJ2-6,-,-,CASSQGQDGYTFGSGTNVLTF
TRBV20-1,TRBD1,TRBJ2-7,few,TGCAGTGCTGGGACCGGGACAGGGTTTAGCGAGCAGTACTTC,CSAGTGTGFSEQYF